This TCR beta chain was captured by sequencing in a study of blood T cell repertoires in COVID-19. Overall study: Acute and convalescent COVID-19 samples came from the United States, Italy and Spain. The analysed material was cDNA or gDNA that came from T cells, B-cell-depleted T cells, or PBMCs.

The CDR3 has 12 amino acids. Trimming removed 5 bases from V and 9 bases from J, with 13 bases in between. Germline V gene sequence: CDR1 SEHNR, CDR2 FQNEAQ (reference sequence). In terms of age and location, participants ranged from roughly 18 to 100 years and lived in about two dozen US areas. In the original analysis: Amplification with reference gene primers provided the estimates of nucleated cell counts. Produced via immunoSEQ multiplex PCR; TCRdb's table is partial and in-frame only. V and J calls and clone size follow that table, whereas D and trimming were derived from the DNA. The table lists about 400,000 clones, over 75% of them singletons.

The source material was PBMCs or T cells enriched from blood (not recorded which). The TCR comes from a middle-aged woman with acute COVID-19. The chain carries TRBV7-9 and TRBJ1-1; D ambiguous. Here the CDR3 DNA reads TGTGCCAGCAGCCCTGATGGAGGGCAAGCTTTCTTT. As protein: CASSPDGGQAFF.